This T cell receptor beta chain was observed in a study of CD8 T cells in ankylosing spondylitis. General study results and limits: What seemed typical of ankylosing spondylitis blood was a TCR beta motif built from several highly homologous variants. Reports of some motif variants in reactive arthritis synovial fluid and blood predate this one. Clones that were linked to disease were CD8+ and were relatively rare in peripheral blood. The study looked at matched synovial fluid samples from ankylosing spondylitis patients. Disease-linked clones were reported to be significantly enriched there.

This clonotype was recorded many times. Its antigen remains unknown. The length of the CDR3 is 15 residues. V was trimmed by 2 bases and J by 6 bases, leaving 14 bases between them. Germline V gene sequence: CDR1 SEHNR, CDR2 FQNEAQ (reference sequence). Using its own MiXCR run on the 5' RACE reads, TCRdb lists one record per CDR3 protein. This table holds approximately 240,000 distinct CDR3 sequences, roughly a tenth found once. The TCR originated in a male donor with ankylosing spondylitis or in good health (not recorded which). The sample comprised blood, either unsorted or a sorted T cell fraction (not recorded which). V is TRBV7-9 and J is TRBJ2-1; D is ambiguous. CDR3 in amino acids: CASSLTAVPTNEQFF. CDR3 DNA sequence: TGTGCCAGCAGCTTAACGGCAGTCCCCACCAATGAGCAGTTCTTC.